Below are 3 T cell receptor beta chains sequenced from a single sample in a study of cytomegalovirus exposure and HLA in healthy donors. PCR amplification relied on 60 Vbeta primers (plus 13 Jbeta primers). Only in-frame clones appear in the TCRdb table, and some are missing; sequencing was by immunoSEQ multiplex PCR. This sample has 80,000 or so clones, with around four fifths found just once. The sample taken for sequencing was PBMCs. Receptor source: a man in his fifties in good health and CMV-seropositive.

This chain uses TRBV5-4 with TRBJ2-7; TRBD2 is a possible D gene (6 bases). CDR3 length: 16 residues. Germline V gives CDR1 SGHNT, CDR2 YYREEE (reference sequence). Trimming pared 0 bases from V and 4 bases from J, leaving 17 bases between. CDR3: CASSLGASAISYEQYF. CDR3 nucleotide sequence: TGTGCCAGCAGCTTGGGTGCTAGCGCTATCTCTTACGAGCAGTACTTC. The full variable domain, with the rest looked up from reference TRBV5-4 and TRBJ2-7, is ETGVTQSPTHLIKTRGQQVTLRCSSQSGHNTVSWYQQALGQGPQFIFQYYREEENGRGNFPPRFSGLQFPNYSSELNVNALELDDSALYLCASSLGASAISYEQYFGPGTRLTVT.

Comment on this clone: This specimen includes other DNA sequences encoding the same CDR3. The genes are TRBV5-1 and TRBJ1-1, with D possibly TRBD1 on 5 matching bases. CDR1 and CDR2 (germline): SGHRS, YFSETQ. The CDR3 consists of 14 residues. V lost 0 bases to trimming and J lost 1 base, with 7 bases between them. The CDR3 protein is CASSLVQENTEAFF. CDR3 DNA sequence: TGCGCCAGCAGCTTGGTACAGGAGAACACTGAAGCTTTCTTT.

This clone was recorded only once. V usage is TRBV2 and J usage is TRBJ1-3, with no clear D. Germline CDR1 is SNHLY and CDR2 is FYNNEI. The CDR3 consists of 15 residues. V was pared by 4 bases and J by 0 bases, with 10 bases between. CDR3 sequence (DNA): TGTGCCAGCAGTGCCCTCGGAGGCTCTGGAAACACCATATATTTT. It codes for CASSALGGSGNTIYF.